This T cell receptor beta chain stems from a study of CD8+ T cells in alopecia areata. Germline lookup yields CDR1 GTSNPN and CDR2 SVGIG (reference sequence). This CDR3 region has 14 residues. J was trimmed by 7 bases and V by 1 base; bases with no gene match: 5. Isolated RNA was reverse transcribed into cDNA used as the sequencing template. TCRdb's table, derived via immunoSEQ multiplex PCR, lists solely in-frame clones and lacks some. The sample yields 70,000 or so clones, 29% seen once. Treatment indicated: oral pan-JAK inhibitor, 5-10 mg twice daily. Researchers took lesional scalp punch biopsies and peripheral blood from people who were alopecia areata patients. Regarding the study as a whole: Scalp samples also yield sequences of resident alphabeta T cells from normal skin.

This clone has a handful of counts. What it recognizes is unknown. This specimen was CD8+ T cells sorted from blood, taken at week 4, from a patient treated with tofacitinib. This rearrangement joins TRBV30 to TRBJ2-7; 12 bases fit TRBD2. The source is a human donor with alopecia areata. The CDR3 bases are TGTGCCTGGAGTGGGACTAGCGGGGTGACGGAGCAGTACTTC. Amino acids: CAWSGTSGVTEQYF.